These T cell receptor beta chains were read from a single sample in a study of glioma-infiltrating T cells. Via MiXCR, TCRdb re-called the multiplex PCR reads, giving one row per CDR3 protein. The sample yields a few hundred thousand distinct CDR3 sequences, around 45% seen once. Sample: glioma tissue, nonneoplastic brain tissue, or PBMCs (not recorded which). These receptors originate from a human donor with low-grade glioma or glioblastoma, undergoing nonglioma brain surgery, or in good health (not recorded which). Both conserved end residues are part of each CDR3. Fields, in order: J gene, clone size, V gene, D gene, CDR3 DNA, CDR3 protein. A D gene is named only where the DNA matches it firmly. Size tells how often a clone was seen (once, few, many) or the class of an expanded clone, and some rows leave it out.

j_gene: TRBJ2-1
abundance: NA
v_gene: TRBV20-1
d_gene: NA
CDR3nt: TGCAGTGCTAGCAGGACCGGGGCAGACAATGAGCAGTTCTTC
CDR3aa: CSASRTGADNEQFF

j_gene: TRBJ1-2
abundance: few
v_gene: TRBV7-9
d_gene: NA
CDR3nt: TGTGCCAGCCGAAACTATGGCTACACCTTC
CDR3aa: CASRNYGYTF

j_gene: TRBJ1-2
abundance: many
v_gene: TRBV6-6
d_gene: NA
CDR3nt: TGTGCCAGCAGTTACTCTCAGGGGCGGAGTGGCTACACCTTC
CDR3aa: CASSYSQGRSGYTF

j_gene: TRBJ2-1
abundance: NA
v_gene: TRBV7-3
d_gene: NA
CDR3nt: TGTGCCAGCAGCGGACGTCTAGGTGAGCAGTTCTTC
CDR3aa: CASSGRLGEQFF

j_gene: TRBJ1-1
abundance: few
v_gene: TRBV4-3
d_gene: TRBD1
CDR3nt: TGCGCCAGCAGCCAAGATCTGATAAGGACAGGGATATCTAGAACTGAAGCTTTCTTT
CDR3aa: CASSQDLIRTGISRTEAFF

j_gene: TRBJ1-2
abundance: NA
v_gene: TRBV20-1
d_gene: TRBD1
CDR3nt: TGCAGTGCTAGTATCACAGGGGGCTCTGGCTACACCTTC
CDR3aa: CSASITGGSGYTF

j_gene: TRBJ2-7
abundance: NA
v_gene: TRBV5-5
d_gene: NA
CDR3nt: TGTGCCAGCAGCTTGAGGGGGGGCTCAACCTACGAGCAGTACTTC
CDR3aa: CASSLRGGSTYEQYF

j_gene: TRBJ1-5
abundance: many
v_gene: TRBV28
d_gene: NA
CDR3nt: TGTGCCAGCAGTTTATTTCCCAATCAGCCCCAGCATTTT
CDR3aa: CASSLFPNQPQHF

j_gene: TRBJ2-7
abundance: NA
v_gene: TRBV6-1
d_gene: TRBD2
CDR3nt: TGTGCCAGCACTGGGACTAGCGGATCCTACGAGCAGTACTTC
CDR3aa: CASTGTSGSYEQYF

j_gene: TRBJ2-2
abundance: many
v_gene: TRBV6-1
d_gene: NA
CDR3nt: TGTGCCACCTATACGGGCAGATCGAACACCGGGGAGCTGTTTTTT
CDR3aa: CATYTGRSNTGELFF

j_gene: TRBJ2-1
abundance: NA
v_gene: TRBV7-2
d_gene: NA
CDR3nt: TGTGCCAGCAGCGAGGCTGGGGCGCCCTACAATGAGCAGTTCTTC
CDR3aa: CASSEAGAPYNEQFF

j_gene: TRBJ2-7
abundance: NA
v_gene: TRBV6-2/TRBV6-3
d_gene: TRBD2
CDR3nt: TGTGCCAGCAGGCTAGCGGAACCTTACGAGCAGTACTTC
CDR3aa: CASRLAEPYEQYF

j_gene: TRBJ2-3
abundance: many
v_gene: TRBV7-2
d_gene: NA
CDR3nt: TGTGCCAGCAGCCCCCCCGGGGTCCCAAGCACAGATACGCAGTATTTT
CDR3aa: CASSPPGVPSTDTQYF

j_gene: TRBJ2-3
abundance: NA
v_gene: TRBV28
d_gene: NA
CDR3nt: TGTGCCAGTACCCTGACAGGAAACACAGATACGCAGTATTTT
CDR3aa: CASTLTGNTDTQYF

j_gene: TRBJ2-1
abundance: many
v_gene: TRBV4-3
d_gene: NA
CDR3nt: TGCGCCAGCAGCCAGGACAGCAACAATGAGCAGTTCTTC
CDR3aa: CASSQDSNNEQFF

j_gene: TRBJ2-5
abundance: NA
v_gene: TRBV20-1
d_gene: NA
CDR3nt: TGCAGTGCTACCCCCCTAGGGTACCAAGAGACCCAGTACTTC
CDR3aa: CSATPLGYQETQYF

j_gene: TRBJ2-3
abundance: NA
v_gene: TRBV29-1
d_gene: TRBD2
CDR3nt: TGCAGCGTTGAAGATCTCGATCTAGCGGGAGAAGCGGATACGCAGTATTTT
CDR3aa: CSVEDLDLAGEADTQYF

j_gene: TRBJ2-7
abundance: NA
v_gene: TRBV7-2
d_gene: NA
CDR3nt: TGTGCCAGCAGCTTACAAAGCGGGCTCTCCTACGAGCAGTACTTC
CDR3aa: CASSLQSGLSYEQYF

j_gene: TRBJ1-2
abundance: many
v_gene: TRBV6-1
d_gene: TRBD1
CDR3nt: TGTGCCAGCAGCCCGGGACAGGGGCGATCTAACTATGGCTACACCTTC
CDR3aa: CASSPGQGRSNYGYTF

j_gene: TRBJ2-1
abundance: few
v_gene: TRBV25-1
d_gene: TRBD2
CDR3nt: TGTGCCAGTCGAGGCGCGGGAGGGCCCCGGGAGCAGTTCTTC
CDR3aa: CASRGAGGPREQFF

j_gene: TRBJ2-7
abundance: NA
v_gene: TRBV28
d_gene: TRBD2
CDR3nt: TGTGCCAGCAGTTTGACCGGGACTAGCGGCTTAAGGACCTACGAGCAGTACTTC
CDR3aa: CASSLTGTSGLRTYEQYF

j_gene: TRBJ2-7
abundance: NA
v_gene: TRBV15
d_gene: TRBD2
CDR3nt: TGTGCCACCAGCGATAACGGGAGGGCCCTGAGCGAGCAGTACTTC
CDR3aa: CATSDNGRALSEQYF

j_gene: TRBJ1-1
abundance: NA
v_gene: TRBV6-1
d_gene: NA
CDR3nt: TGTGCCAGCAGTCCTCCCGGGGGGGGGGACACTGAAGCTTTCTTT
CDR3aa: CASSPPGGGDTEAFF

j_gene: TRBJ2-7
abundance: NA
v_gene: TRBV15
d_gene: NA
CDR3nt: TGTGCCACCAGCAAAGAGCCGAGCGGTTCCTACGAGCAGTACTTC
CDR3aa: CATSKEPSGSYEQYF

j_gene: TRBJ2-7
abundance: NA
v_gene: TRBV4-1
d_gene: TRBD2
CDR3nt: TGCGCCAGCAGCCTGACTAGCGGGAGTTCGATCGAGCAGTACTTC
CDR3aa: CASSLTSGSSIEQYF

j_gene: TRBJ2-3
abundance: few
v_gene: TRBV5-1
d_gene: TRBD2
CDR3nt: TGCGCCAGCAGGCTAGCGGAAAGCACAGATACGCAGTATTTT
CDR3aa: CASRLAESTDTQYF

j_gene: TRBJ2-1
abundance: few
v_gene: TRBV7-9
d_gene: NA
CDR3nt: TGTGCCAGCAGCTCAGGGAAAGGCGAGCGGCGGGGTGAGCAGTTCTTC
CDR3aa: CASSSGKGERRGEQFF

j_gene: TRBJ2-7
abundance: NA
v_gene: TRBV7-8
d_gene: NA
CDR3nt: TGTGCCAGCAGCTTAGTGGTTAGCCCGACGAACGAGAAGTACTTC
CDR3aa: CASSLVVSPTNEKYF

j_gene: TRBJ2-7
abundance: NA
v_gene: TRBV5-1
d_gene: NA
CDR3nt: TGCGCCAGCAGCTTGGACAGGGAAGCCTACGAGCAGTACTTC
CDR3aa: CASSLDREAYEQYF

j_gene: TRBJ2-7
abundance: NA
v_gene: TRBV18
d_gene: NA
CDR3nt: TGTGCCAGCTCATTTACTCGTCCCGGTTTGTCCTACGAGCAGTACTTC
CDR3aa: CASSFTRPGLSYEQYF

j_gene: TRBJ2-1
abundance: NA
v_gene: TRBV28
d_gene: NA
CDR3nt: TGTGCCAGCAGCTCTGTAGGGGGGAGTTTAGGGAATGAGCAGTTCTTC
CDR3aa: CASSSVGGSLGNEQFF

j_gene: TRBJ2-5
abundance: NA
v_gene: TRBV6-8
d_gene: NA
CDR3nt: TGTGCCACTGCGAGGCTGGGGGAGACCCAGTGCTTC
CDR3aa: CATARLGETQCF

j_gene: TRBJ2-1
abundance: NA
v_gene: TRBV27
d_gene: TRBD2
CDR3nt: TGTGCCAGCAGTAAGGGACTAGCGGGAGAGCCCAATGAGCAGTTCTTC
CDR3aa: CASSKGLAGEPNEQFF

j_gene: TRBJ1-2
abundance: few
v_gene: TRBV11-1
d_gene: NA
CDR3nt: TGTGCCAGCAGCTTGGCCCCGGGACGGCTTAATGGCTACACCTTC
CDR3aa: CASSLAPGRLNGYTF

j_gene: TRBJ2-7
abundance: NA
v_gene: TRBV20-1
d_gene: NA
CDR3nt: TGCAGTGCTAGAGATATGACGGGGCCTGATAACGAGCAGTACTTC
CDR3aa: CSARDMTGPDNEQYF

j_gene: TRBJ2-7
abundance: many
v_gene: TRBV15
d_gene: NA
CDR3nt: TGTGCCACCAGCAGACCGGTGGGAAGCTCCTACGAGCAGTACTTC
CDR3aa: CATSRPVGSSYEQYF

j_gene: TRBJ2-1
abundance: few
v_gene: TRBV28
d_gene: TRBD2
CDR3nt: TGTGCCAGCAGATATCGACTAGCGCACTACAATGAGCAGTTCTTC
CDR3aa: CASRYRLAHYNEQFF

j_gene: TRBJ2-1
abundance: many
v_gene: TRBV6-2/TRBV6-3
d_gene: NA
CDR3nt: TGTGCCAGCAGTTGGCTTATCGACAATGAGCAGTTCTTC
CDR3aa: CASSWLIDNEQFF

j_gene: TRBJ2-7
abundance: many
v_gene: TRBV28
d_gene: TRBD1
CDR3nt: TGTGCCAGCGGGGGACAGTTGGTCTCCTACGAGCAGTACTTC
CDR3aa: CASGGQLVSYEQYF

j_gene: TRBJ2-1
abundance: NA
v_gene: TRBV27
d_gene: TRBD2
CDR3nt: TGTGCCAGCAGTTTCGGACTAGGCAGGGCCAGCTCCTACAATGAGCAGTTCTTC
CDR3aa: CASSFGLGRASSYNEQFF

j_gene: TRBJ2-4
abundance: NA
v_gene: TRBV28
d_gene: TRBD2
CDR3nt: TGTGCCAGCAGACTAGCGTCAGCCTTCGGAGCCAAAAACATTCAGTACTTC
CDR3aa: CASRLASAFGAKNIQYF

j_gene: TRBJ2-7
abundance: many
v_gene: TRBV2
d_gene: NA
CDR3nt: TGTGCCAGCAGGAGGGGATACGAGCAGTACTTC
CDR3aa: CASRRGYEQYF

j_gene: TRBJ1-2
abundance: many
v_gene: TRBV28
d_gene: NA
CDR3nt: TGTGCCAGCAGTTTTGGCCTCAACTATGGCTACACCTTC
CDR3aa: CASSFGLNYGYTF